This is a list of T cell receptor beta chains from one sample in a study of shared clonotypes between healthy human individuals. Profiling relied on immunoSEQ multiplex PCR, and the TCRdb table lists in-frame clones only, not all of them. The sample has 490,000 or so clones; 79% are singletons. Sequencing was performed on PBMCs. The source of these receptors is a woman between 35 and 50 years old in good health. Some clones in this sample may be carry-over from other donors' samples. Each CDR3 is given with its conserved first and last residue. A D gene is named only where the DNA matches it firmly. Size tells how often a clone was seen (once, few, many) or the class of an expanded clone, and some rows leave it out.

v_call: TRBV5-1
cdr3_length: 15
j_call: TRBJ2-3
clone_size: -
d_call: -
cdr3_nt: TGCGCCAGCAGCTCGGGTGACACGGCAGGGAATACGCAGTATTTT
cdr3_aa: CASSSGDTAGNTQYF

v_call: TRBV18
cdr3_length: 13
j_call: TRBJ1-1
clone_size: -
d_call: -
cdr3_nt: TGTGCCAGCTCACCCGAGCAGGGAATGGAAGCTTTCTTT
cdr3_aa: CASSPEQGMEAFF

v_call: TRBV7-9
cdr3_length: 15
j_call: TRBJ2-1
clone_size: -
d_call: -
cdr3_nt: TGTGCCAGCACCCCGGCGGGGTTTTCCTACAATGAGCAGTTCTTC
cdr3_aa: CASTPAGFSYNEQFF

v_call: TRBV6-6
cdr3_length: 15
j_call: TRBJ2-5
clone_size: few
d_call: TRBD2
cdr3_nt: TGTGCCAGCAGTTTCGGGAGACCGGGAGGAGAGACCCAGTACTTC
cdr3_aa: CASSFGRPGGETQYF

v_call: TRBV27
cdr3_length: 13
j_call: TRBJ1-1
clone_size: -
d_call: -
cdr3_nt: TGTGCCAGCCGCCTTTCATCGGTCACTGAAGCTTTCTTT
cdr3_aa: CASRLSSVTEAFF

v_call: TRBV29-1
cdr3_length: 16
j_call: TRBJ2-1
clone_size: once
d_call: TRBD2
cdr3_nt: TGCAGCGTGGCATCCGGGACTAGCGGGAGTTACGATGAGCAGTTCTTC
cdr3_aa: CSVASGTSGSYDEQFF

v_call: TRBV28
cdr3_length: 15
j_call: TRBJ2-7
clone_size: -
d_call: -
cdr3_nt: TGTGCCAGCAGTTTGGGCGGAGGGACGACCTACGAGCAGTACTTC
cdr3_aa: CASSLGGGTTYEQYF

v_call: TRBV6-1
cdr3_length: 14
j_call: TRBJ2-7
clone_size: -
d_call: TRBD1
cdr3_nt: TGTGCCAGCAATCCCACTGGGACAGCCTACGAGCAGTACTTC
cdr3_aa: CASNPTGTAYEQYF

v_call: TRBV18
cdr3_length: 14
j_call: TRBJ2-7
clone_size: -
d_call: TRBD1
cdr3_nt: TGTGCCAGCTCACTGGGACAGACGATTTACGAGCAGTACTTC
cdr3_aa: CASSLGQTIYEQYF

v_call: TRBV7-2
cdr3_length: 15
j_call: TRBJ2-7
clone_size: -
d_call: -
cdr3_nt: TGTGCCAGCAGCCAACTGGCTGGGCTTTCCTACGAGCAGTACTTC
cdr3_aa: CASSQLAGLSYEQYF

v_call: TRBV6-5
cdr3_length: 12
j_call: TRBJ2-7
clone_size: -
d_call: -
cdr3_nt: TGTGCCAGCAGTTCCGGCGGCTACGAGCAGTACTTC
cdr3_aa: CASSSGGYEQYF

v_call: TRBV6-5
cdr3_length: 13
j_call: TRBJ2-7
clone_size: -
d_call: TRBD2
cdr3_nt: TGTGCCAGCAGGGTAGCGGGAGGTCACGAGCAGTACTTC
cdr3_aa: CASRVAGGHEQYF

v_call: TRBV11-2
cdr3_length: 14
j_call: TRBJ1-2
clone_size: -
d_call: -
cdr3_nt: TGTGCCAGCAGCCTCCGGGGTGGGGTGGAAGGCTACACCTTC
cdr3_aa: CASSLRGGVEGYTF

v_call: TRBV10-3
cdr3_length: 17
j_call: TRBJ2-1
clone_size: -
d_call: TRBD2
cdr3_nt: TGTGCCATCAGTGAAACTAGCGGGAGATCTTCCGGGGATGAGCAGTTCTTC
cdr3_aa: CAISETSGRSSGDEQFF

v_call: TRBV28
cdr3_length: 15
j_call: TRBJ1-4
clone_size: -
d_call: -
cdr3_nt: TGTGCCAGCAAGGGGGGGGCAGGAACTAATGAAAAACTGTTTTTT
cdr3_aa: CASKGGAGTNEKLFF

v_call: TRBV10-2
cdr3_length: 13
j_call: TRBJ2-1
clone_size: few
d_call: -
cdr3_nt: TGCGCCAGCAGTGAGTCGTGGTCAAATGAGCAGTTCTTC
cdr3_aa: CASSESWSNEQFF

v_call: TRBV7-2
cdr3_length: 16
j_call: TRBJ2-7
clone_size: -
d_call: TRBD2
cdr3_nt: TGTGCCAGCAGCTTAGGCCTAGCGGGCGCAGGCTACGAGCAGTACTTC
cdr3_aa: CASSLGLAGAGYEQYF

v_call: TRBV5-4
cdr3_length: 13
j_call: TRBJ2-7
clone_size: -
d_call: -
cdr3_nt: TGTGCCAGCAGCTTTGACGAGTCCTACGAGCAGTACTTC
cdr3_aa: CASSFDESYEQYF

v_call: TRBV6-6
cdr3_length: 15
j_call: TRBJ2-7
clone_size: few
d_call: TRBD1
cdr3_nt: TGTGCCAGCAGTACGACCGGGACAGCCTTCTACGAGCAGTACTTC
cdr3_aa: CASSTTGTAFYEQYF

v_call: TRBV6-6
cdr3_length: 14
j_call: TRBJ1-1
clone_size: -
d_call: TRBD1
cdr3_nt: TGTGCCAGCAGTTTAGGGGGGACAGGGGGAGAAGCTTTCTTT
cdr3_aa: CASSLGGTGGEAFF

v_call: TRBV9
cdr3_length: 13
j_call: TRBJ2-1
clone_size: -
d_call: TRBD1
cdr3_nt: TGTGCCAGCAGCCCCCCCAGGGGGCTTGAGCAGTTCTTC
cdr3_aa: CASSPPRGLEQFF

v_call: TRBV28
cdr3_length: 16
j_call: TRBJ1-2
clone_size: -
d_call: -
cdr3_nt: TGTGCCAGCAGCAAAGGAGGTGTTATGACTAACTATGGCTACACCTTC
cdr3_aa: CASSKGGVMTNYGYTF

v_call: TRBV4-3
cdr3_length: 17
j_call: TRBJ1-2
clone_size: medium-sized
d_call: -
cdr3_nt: TGCGCCAGCAGCCACATCCCGACGGGGGTCATGGGGTATGGCTACACCTTC
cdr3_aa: CASSHIPTGVMGYGYTF

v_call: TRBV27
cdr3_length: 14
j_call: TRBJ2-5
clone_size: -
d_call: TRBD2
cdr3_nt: TGTGCCAGCAGTTTAGGGGGACTAGCGGAGACCCAGTACTTC
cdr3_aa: CASSLGGLAETQYF

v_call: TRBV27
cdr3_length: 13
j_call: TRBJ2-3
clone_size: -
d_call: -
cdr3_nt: TGTGCCAGCAGGGCTCTAGGAACAGATACGCAGTATTTT
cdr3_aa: CASRALGTDTQYF

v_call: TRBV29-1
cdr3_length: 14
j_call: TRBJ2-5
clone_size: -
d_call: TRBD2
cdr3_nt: TGCAGCGTTGAGGCGGGAGCCCACCAAGAGACCCAGTACTTC
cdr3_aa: CSVEAGAHQETQYF

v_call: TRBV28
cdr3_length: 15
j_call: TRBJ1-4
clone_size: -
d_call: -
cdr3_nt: TGTGCCAGCAGGACCGGGGGAGGGGGGAATGAAAAACTGTTTTTT
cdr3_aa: CASRTGGGGNEKLFF

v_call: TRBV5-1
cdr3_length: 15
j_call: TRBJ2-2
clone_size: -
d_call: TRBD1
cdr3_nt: TGCGCCAGCAGCTTACCACAGGGGGACACCGGGGAGCTGTTTTTT
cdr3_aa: CASSLPQGDTGELFF

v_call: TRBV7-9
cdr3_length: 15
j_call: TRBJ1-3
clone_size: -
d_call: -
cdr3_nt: TGTGCCAGCAGCTTAGTACAGGGCGGTAGAAACACCATATATTTT
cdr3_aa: CASSLVQGGRNTIYF

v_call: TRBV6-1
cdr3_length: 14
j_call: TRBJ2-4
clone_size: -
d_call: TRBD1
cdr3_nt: TGTGCCAGCGGCGACAGGGTTCACAAAAACATTCAGTACTTC
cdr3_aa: CASGDRVHKNIQYF

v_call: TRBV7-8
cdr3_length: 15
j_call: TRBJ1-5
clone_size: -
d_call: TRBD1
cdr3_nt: TGTGCCAGCAGCCCCGGGACAGGGGGTTATCAGCCCCAGCATTTT
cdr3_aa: CASSPGTGGYQPQHF

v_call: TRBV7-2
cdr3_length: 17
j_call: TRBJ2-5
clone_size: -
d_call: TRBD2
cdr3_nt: TGTGCCAGCAGCTTAACATCGGGAGGGCCAAGACGGGAGACCCAGTACTTC
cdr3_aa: CASSLTSGGPRRETQYF

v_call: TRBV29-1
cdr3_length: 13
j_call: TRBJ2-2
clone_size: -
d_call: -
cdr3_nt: TGCAGCGTTGGTCAGCCCAACACCGGGGAGCTGTTTTTT
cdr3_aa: CSVGQPNTGELFF

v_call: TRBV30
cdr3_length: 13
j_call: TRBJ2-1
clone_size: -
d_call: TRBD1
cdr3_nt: TGTGCCTGGAGCCCGGACAGGCGCAATGAGCAGTTCTTC
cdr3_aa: CAWSPDRRNEQFF

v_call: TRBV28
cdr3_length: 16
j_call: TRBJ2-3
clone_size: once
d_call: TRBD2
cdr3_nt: TGTGCCAGCAGTACTCTAGCGGGAGGGCTCACAGATACGCAGTATTTT
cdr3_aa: CASSTLAGGLTDTQYF

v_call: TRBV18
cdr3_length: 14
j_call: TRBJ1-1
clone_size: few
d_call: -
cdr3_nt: TGTGCCAGCTCACGGGACACCTCGAACACTGAAGCTTTCTTT
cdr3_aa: CASSRDTSNTEAFF

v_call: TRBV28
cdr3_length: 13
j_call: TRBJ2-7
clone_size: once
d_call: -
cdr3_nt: TGTGCCAGTAGCCCCGGGCTATCCTACGAGCAGTACTTC
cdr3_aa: CASSPGLSYEQYF

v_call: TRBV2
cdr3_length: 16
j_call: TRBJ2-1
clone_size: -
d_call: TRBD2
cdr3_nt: TGTGCCAGCGAGCGAGAGCGGGGGAGCTCCTACAATGAGCAGTTCTTC
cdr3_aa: CASERERGSSYNEQFF

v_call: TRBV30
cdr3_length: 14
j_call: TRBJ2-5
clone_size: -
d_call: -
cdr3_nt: TGTGCCTGGAGTGTAGTAGCGACCCAAGAGACCCAGTACTTC
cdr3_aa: CAWSVVATQETQYF

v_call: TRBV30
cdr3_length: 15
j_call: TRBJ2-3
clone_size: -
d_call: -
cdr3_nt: TGTGCCTGGAGTGAATCCAATCTGCTCACAGATACGCAGTATTTT
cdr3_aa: CAWSESNLLTDTQYF

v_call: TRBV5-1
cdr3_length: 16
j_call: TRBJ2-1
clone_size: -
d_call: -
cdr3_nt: TGCGCCAGCAGCTTGAGTCGGGGGGCAAGGTACAATGAGCAGTTCTTC
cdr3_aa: CASSLSRGARYNEQFF